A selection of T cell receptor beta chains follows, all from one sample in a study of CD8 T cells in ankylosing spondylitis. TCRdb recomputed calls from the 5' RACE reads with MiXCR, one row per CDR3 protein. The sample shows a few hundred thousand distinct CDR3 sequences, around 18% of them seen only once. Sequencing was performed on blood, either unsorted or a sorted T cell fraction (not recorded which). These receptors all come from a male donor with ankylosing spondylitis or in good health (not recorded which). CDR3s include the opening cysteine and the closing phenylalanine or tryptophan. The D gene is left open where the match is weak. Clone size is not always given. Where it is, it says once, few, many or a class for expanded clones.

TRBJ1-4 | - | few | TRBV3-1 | TGTGCCAGCAGCCAAAGAGGGAGTGGAACTAATGAAAAACTGTTTTTT | CASSQRGSGTNEKLFF
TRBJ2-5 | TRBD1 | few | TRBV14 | TGTGCCAGCAGCGACCGGGACAGGGCCCAAGAGACCCAGTACTTC | CASSDRDRAQETQYF
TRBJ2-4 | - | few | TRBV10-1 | TGCGCCAGCAGTGAAGACTTAGCCAAAAACATTCAGTACTTC | CASSEDLAKNIQYF
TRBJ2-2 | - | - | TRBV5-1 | TGCGCCAGCAGCTTGGACGCGGCAGAAGCAGAACAGACCGGGGAGCTGTTTTTT | CASSLDAAEAEQTGELFF
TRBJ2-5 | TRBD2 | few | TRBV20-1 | TGCAGTGCTAGACCTCCGCCTTCTAGCGGGCTCCAAGAGACCCAGTACTTC | CSARPPPSSGLQETQYF
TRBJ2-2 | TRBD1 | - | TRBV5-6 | TGTGCCAGCAGACATAACAGGGGGCTTAGGGAGCTGTTTTTT | CASRHNRGLRELFF
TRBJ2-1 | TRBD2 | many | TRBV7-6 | TGTGCCATCGGGACTAGCGCATACAATGAGCAGTTCTTC | CAIGTSAYNEQFF
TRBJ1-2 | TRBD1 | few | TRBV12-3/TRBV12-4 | TGTGCCAGCAGGCCCGACAGGGTAGTAGGCTACACCTTC | CASRPDRVVGYTF
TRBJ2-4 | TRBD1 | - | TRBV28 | TGTGCCAGCAGTTTCCAGGGGGCGCGGAACATTCAGTACTTC | CASSFQGARNIQYF
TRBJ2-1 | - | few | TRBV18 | TGTGCCAGCTCACCGGACACGGCCGAGCAGTTCTTC | CASSPDTAEQFF
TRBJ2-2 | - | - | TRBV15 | TGTGCCACCAGCAGCATCACCGGGGAGCTGTTTTTT | CATSSITGELFF
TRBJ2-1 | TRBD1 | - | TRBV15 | TGTGCCACCAGCAGACAAGGACAGGGGGTAAAAAATGAGCAGTTCTTC | CATSRQGQGVKNEQFF
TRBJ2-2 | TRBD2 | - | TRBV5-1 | TGCGCCAGCAGCTTCGCGGGAGATCGAACCGGGGAGCTGTTTTTT | CASSFAGDRTGELFF
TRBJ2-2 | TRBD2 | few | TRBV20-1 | TGCAGTGCTAGAGATGGGAGACTAGCGGGGATCGGGGAGCTGTTTTTT | CSARDGRLAGIGELFF
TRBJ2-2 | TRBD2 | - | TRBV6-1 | TGTGCCAGCAGGACGGGACTAGACGGCGGGGAGCTGTTTTTT | CASRTGLDGGELFF
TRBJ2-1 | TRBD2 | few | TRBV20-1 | TGCAGTGCTAGGTCGGGAGGTCTCTCCAATGAGCAGTTCTTC | CSARSGGLSNEQFF
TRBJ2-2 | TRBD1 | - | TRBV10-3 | TGTGCCATCAGTCTACAGGGGACCACCGGGGAGCTGTTTTTT | CAISLQGTTGELFF
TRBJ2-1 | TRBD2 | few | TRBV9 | TGTGCCAGCAGTGGGGGGGCTAGCGGGAATAATGAGCAGTTCTTC | CASSGGASGNNEQFF
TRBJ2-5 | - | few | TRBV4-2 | TGTGCCAGCAGCCAGCAGACTGGGGGAGAGACCCAGTACTTC | CASSQQTGGETQYF
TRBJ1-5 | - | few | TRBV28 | TGTGCCAGCAGTTTACAGCCAGGGCCCCATCAGCCCCAGCATTTT | CASSLQPGPHQPQHF
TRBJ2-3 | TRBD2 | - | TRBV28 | TGTGCCAGCAGCCCACCAGGACTAGCGGCCCTCACAGATACGCAGTATTTT | CASSPPGLAALTDTQYF
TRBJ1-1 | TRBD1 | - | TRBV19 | TGTGCCAGTAGTCTCAAGGACAGGGTAACTGAAGCTTTCTTT | CASSLKDRVTEAFF
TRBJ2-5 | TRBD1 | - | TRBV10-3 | TGTGCCATCAGTGAGTACCAGGGGGCGCCGGGAGAGACCCAGTACTTC | CAISEYQGAPGETQYF
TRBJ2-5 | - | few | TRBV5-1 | TGCGCCAGCAGACTTAGAGGGACCGATTTGGAGACCCAGTACTTC | CASRLRGTDLETQYF
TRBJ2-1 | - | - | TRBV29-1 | TGCAGCGTTGACCGGGGGTTCGGTGAGCAGTTCTTC | CSVDRGFGEQFF
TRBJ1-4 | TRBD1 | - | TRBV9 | TGTGCCGGCAGCGTTCAGACAGGGGCTAATGAAAAACTGTTTTTT | CAGSVQTGANEKLFF
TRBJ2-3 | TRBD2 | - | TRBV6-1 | TGTGCCAGCAGCGCCGCCGGGACTAGCTACACAGATACGCAGTATTTT | CASSAAGTSYTDTQYF
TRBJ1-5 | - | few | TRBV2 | TGTGCCAGCAGTGGGGACGCTGGCGGTGGTCAGCCCCAGCATTTT | CASSGDAGGGQPQHF
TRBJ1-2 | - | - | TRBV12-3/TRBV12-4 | TGTGCCAGCAGTTCGACAGAGAACTATGGCTACACCTTC | CASSSTENYGYTF
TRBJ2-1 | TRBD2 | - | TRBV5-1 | TGCGCCAGCAGCTTGGGGCCCGGGACTAGCGGTTACAATGAGCAGTTCTTC | CASSLGPGTSGYNEQFF
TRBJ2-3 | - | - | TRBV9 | TGTGCCAGCAGCGTAGACGGGACGGGCGCAGATACGCAGTATTTT | CASSVDGTGADTQYF
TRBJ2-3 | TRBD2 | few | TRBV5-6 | TGTGCCAGCAGCTCCCTCTTCGGCGGGGGGGCCGCAGATACGCAGTATTTT | CASSSLFGGGAADTQYF
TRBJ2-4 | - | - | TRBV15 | TGTGCCACCAGCACGGGAGTAGCCAAAAACATTCAGTACTTC | CATSTGVAKNIQYF
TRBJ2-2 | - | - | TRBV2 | TGTGCCAGCAGGAGGGGGGAATCGAACACCGGGGAGCTGTTTTTT | CASRRGESNTGELFF
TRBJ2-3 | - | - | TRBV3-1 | TGTGCCAGCCAGAGGGGGTGGGGCACAGATACGCAGTATTTT | CASQRGWGTDTQYF
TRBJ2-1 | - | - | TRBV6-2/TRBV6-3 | TGTGCCAGCAGTTTCTCTCTGTCCCGCGTTGGACCGGGAGCGAATTACAATGAGCAGTTCTTC | CASSFSLSRVGPGANYNEQFF
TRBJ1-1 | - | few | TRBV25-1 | TGTGCCAGCAGTGAATCGGCGAACACTGAAGCTTTCTTT | CASSESANTEAFF
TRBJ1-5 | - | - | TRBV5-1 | TGCGCCAGCAGCTCGGACGGAAATCAGCCCCAGCATTTT | CASSSDGNQPQHF